Here is one T cell receptor (beta chain) with its context. This sample was included in a study of radiotherapy plus CTLA-4 blockade in lung cancer. Study information: With 31% of patients having disease control, objective responses were seen in roughly 19%.

The CDR3 is made up of 14 amino acids. Deletions cut 2 bases from V and 2 bases from J, with 9 bases between. Germline V gives CDR1 MDHEN, CDR2 SYDVKM. Ipilimumab CTLA-4 blockade and focal radiation were given to patients with chemo-refractory metastatic non-small-cell lung cancer. Libraries were prepared by immunoSEQ multiplex PCR; TCRdb keeps only in-frame clonotypes and omits some of them. The sample records 65,000 to 95,000 clones, around 87% being singletons. The chain has TRBV28 and TRBJ1-1; D gene uncertain. The material was peripheral blood, obtained from a patient treated with radiotherapy plus ipilimumab. The clonotype originates from a human donor with non-small cell lung cancer who had stable disease on radiotherapy plus ipilimumab. CDR3 in amino acids: CASSLIKGNTEAFF. The CDR3 DNA reads as TGTGCCAGCAGTTTAATAAAGGGAAACACTGAAGCTTTCTTT.